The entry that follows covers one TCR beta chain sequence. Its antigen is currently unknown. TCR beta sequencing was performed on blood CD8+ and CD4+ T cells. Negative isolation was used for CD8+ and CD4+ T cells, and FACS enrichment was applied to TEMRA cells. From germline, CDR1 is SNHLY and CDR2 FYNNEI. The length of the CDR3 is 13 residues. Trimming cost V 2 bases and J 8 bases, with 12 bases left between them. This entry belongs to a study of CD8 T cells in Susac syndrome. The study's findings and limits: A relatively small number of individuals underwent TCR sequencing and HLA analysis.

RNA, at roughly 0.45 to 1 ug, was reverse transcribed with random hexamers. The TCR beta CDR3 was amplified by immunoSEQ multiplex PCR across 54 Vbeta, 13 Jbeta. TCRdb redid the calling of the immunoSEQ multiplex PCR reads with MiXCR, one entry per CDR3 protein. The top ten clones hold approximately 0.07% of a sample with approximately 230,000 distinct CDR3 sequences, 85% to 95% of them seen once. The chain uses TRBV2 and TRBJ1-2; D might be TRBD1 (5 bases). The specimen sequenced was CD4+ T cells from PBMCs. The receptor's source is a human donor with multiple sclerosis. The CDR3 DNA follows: TGTGCCAGCAGTGAACAGGGTATGGGGGGCTACACCTTC. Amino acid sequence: CASSEQGMGGYTF.